Listed below are T cell receptor beta chains from one sample, sequenced in a study of cytomegalovirus exposure and HLA in healthy donors. Sequencing was performed with immunoSEQ multiplex PCR; in TCRdb, only in-frame clones are kept and a portion is missing. This table has about 140,000 clones, approximately 88% appearing once. Sequencing was carried out using PBMCs. The origin of the receptors is a man between 18 and 29 years old in good health and CMV-seropositive. The CDR3 runs from the conserved cysteine through the conserved F or W. A D gene is named only where the DNA matches it firmly. Clone size is stated in some rows and not others, as once, few, many or a class when expanded.

cdr3_length j_call v_call clone_size d_call cdr3_aa cdr3_nt
14 TRBJ1-5 TRBV9 - - CASSVETVNQPQHF TGTGCCAGCAGCGTAGAAACGGTGAATCAGCCCCAGCATTTT
14 TRBJ1-4 TRBV30 - - CAWTTDSANEKLFF TGTGCCTGGACCACTGACAGTGCTAATGAAAAACTGTTTTTT
13 TRBJ2-1 TRBV28 - - CASTTTWGQEQFF TGTGCCAGCACCACCACGTGGGGCCAAGAGCAGTTCTTC
15 TRBJ1-1 TRBV5-1 - - CASRLFLTDNTEAFF TGCGCCAGCAGATTATTCTTGACAGACAACACTGAAGCTTTCTTT
13 TRBJ2-1 TRBV5-1 - TRBD1 CASSFGQGNEQFF TGCGCCAGCAGCTTTGGACAGGGCAATGAGCAGTTCTTC
15 TRBJ2-2 TRBV19 - - CASARDKHYTGELFF TGTGCCAGTGCAAGAGACAAGCACTACACCGGGGAGCTGTTTTTT
12 TRBJ1-2 TRBV9 - - CASREGLYGYTF TGTGCCAGCCGAGAGGGACTCTATGGCTACACCTTC
15 TRBJ1-2 TRBV19 - TRBD1 CASSIDGTEPYGYTF TGTGCCAGTAGTATAGATGGGACAGAACCATATGGCTACACCTTC
14 TRBJ2-7 TRBV27 - TRBD1 CASSRQGPYYEQYF TGTGCCAGCAGTAGACAGGGCCCTTACTACGAGCAGTACTTC
12 TRBJ1-1 TRBV6-1 - - CASSPSNTEAFF TGTGCCAGCAGTCCCTCGAACACTGAAGCTTTCTTT
14 TRBJ1-4 TRBV5-1 - - CASSLAGANEKLFF TGCGCCAGCAGCTTGGCCGGTGCTAATGAAAAACTGTTTTTT
14 TRBJ2-1 TRBV5-6 - - CASSPGSATEEQFF TGTGCCAGCAGCCCTGGGTCAGCGACCGAGGAGCAGTTCTTC
11 TRBJ1-1 TRBV5-1 - TRBD1 CASSSGGEAFF TGCGCCAGCAGCTCAGGGGGTGAAGCTTTCTTT
15 TRBJ2-7 TRBV6-1 - TRBD1 CASTLSRTGQGEQYF TGTGCCAGCACTCTTTCCAGGACAGGCCAAGGGGAGCAGTACTTC
13 TRBJ2-7 TRBV27 - - CASSFAGSYEQYF TGTGCCAGCAGTTTCGCAGGGTCCTACGAGCAGTACTTC
13 TRBJ2-7 TRBV19 - TRBD1 CASRHRGTYEQYF TGTGCCAGTAGACACAGGGGAACCTACGAGCAGTACTTC
16 TRBJ1-5 TRBV19 few TRBD1 CASSAQGVGSNQPQHF TGTGCCAGTAGTGCACAGGGGGTTGGAAGCAATCAGCCCCAGCATTTT
17 TRBJ2-4 TRBV19 - TRBD1 CASRDRGPNLAKNIQYF TGTGCCAGTCGGGACAGGGGTCCCAATCTAGCCAAAAACATTCAGTACTTC
17 TRBJ2-7 TRBV11-2 - - CASSLVSYSPGVYEQYF TGTGCCAGCAGCTTAGTTTCTTACTCCCCCGGGGTCTACGAGCAGTACTTC
13 TRBJ1-3 TRBV5-8 - TRBD1 CASRRTGGHTIYF TGTGCCAGCAGACGGACAGGGGGTCACACCATATATTTT
15 TRBJ2-7 TRBV5-1 - - CASSLLRTGGNEQYF TGCGCCAGCAGCTTGCTACGAACAGGAGGGAACGAGCAGTACTTC
13 TRBJ2-1 TRBV6-5 - - CASSASEPAKQFF TGTGCCAGCAGTGCCTCCGAGCCCGCTAAGCAGTTCTTC
17 TRBJ1-1 TRBV2 - - CASRPRDFYQRDTEAFF TGTGCCAGCAGGCCCCGGGACTTTTATCAAAGGGACACTGAAGCTTTCTTT
16 TRBJ2-3 TRBV15 - - CATSSRLLAATDTQYF TGTGCCACCAGCAGCCGATTACTAGCAGCAACAGATACGCAGTATTTT
18 TRBJ2-1 TRBV7-9 - TRBD2 CASSCPLAGLRSYNEQFF TGTGCCAGCAGCTGTCCTCTAGCGGGACTACGCTCCTACAATGAGCAGTTCTTC